This T cell receptor beta chain comes out of a study of beta chain features in type 1 diabetes. Whole-study findings and limits: Type 1 diabetes patients showed fewer insertions and more deletions at VDJ junctions.

Isolated RNA was reverse transcribed in full, so expressed TCRB transcripts were sequenced. Measured with immunoSEQ multiplex PCR; TCRdb has only the in-frame clones, and not every one. Of fewer than 350,000 clones in the sample, about 8.5% were seen once. This clone was counted between two and nine times. No antigen is known for it. The origin of this receptor is a woman aged 18 to 35 in good health. Material: central memory CD4+ T cells from blood.

CDR3 nucleotides: TGTGCCAGCAGGTGGAGGGCCGAGCAGTACTTC. Translation gives CASRWRAEQYF. The chain couples TRBV27 to TRBJ2-7; tentative D call: TRBD2 (6 bases). The CDR3 has 11 amino acids. Germline V lookup: CDR1 MNHEY, CDR2 SMNVEV (reference sequence). Between the trimmed V and J ends, which lost 6 bases and 6 bases, there was a span of 9 bases.